Listed below are T cell receptor beta chains from one sample, sequenced in a study of CD8+ T cells in alopecia areata. Sequencing was performed with immunoSEQ multiplex PCR; in TCRdb, only in-frame clones are kept and a portion is missing. The table shows roughly 200,000 clones, with around 60% occurring only once. The source was CD8+ T cells sorted from blood, collected at week 24, from a patient treated with tofacitinib. The receptors were gathered from a human donor with alopecia areata. Both conserved end residues are part of each CDR3. Each record gives: J gene, D gene, V gene, clone size, CDR3 DNA, CDR3 protein. A D gene is named only where the DNA matches it firmly. Clone size, where shown, is once, few, many, or a class for clones that have expanded.

j_gene: TRBJ2-7
d_gene: -
v_gene: TRBV29-1
abundance: -
CDR3nt: TGCAGCTGCAGCCGGGACCAGAGCTCCTACGAGCAGTACTTC
CDR3aa: CSCSRDQSSYEQYF

j_gene: TRBJ2-7
d_gene: TRBD2
v_gene: TRBV29-1
abundance: -
CDR3nt: TGCAGCGTTGTGGGACTAGCGGGGGTAAGCTCCTACGAGCAGTACTTC
CDR3aa: CSVVGLAGVSSYEQYF

j_gene: TRBJ2-2
d_gene: -
v_gene: TRBV6-1
abundance: few
CDR3nt: TGTGCCAGCAGCCCAGACAGGGAGGTGCCCGGGGAGCTGTTTTTT
CDR3aa: CASSPDREVPGELFF

j_gene: TRBJ2-7
d_gene: TRBD1
v_gene: TRBV9
abundance: -
CDR3nt: TGTGCCAGCAGCCCCCGGACAGGGCCCTACGAGCAGTACTTC
CDR3aa: CASSPRTGPYEQYF

j_gene: TRBJ2-4
d_gene: -
v_gene: TRBV2
abundance: -
CDR3nt: TGTGCCACGGGAGCTTGGACCGAAAACATTCAGTACTTC
CDR3aa: CATGAWTENIQYF

j_gene: TRBJ2-7
d_gene: -
v_gene: TRBV25-1
abundance: -
CDR3nt: TGTGCCGCTTCACAGGGTTCCTACGAGCAGTACTTC
CDR3aa: CAASQGSYEQYF

j_gene: TRBJ1-6
d_gene: -
v_gene: TRBV25-1
abundance: -
CDR3nt: TGTGCCAGTGCGAGCCCTAGATCACCCCTCCACTTT
CDR3aa: CASASPRSPLHF

j_gene: TRBJ1-2
d_gene: -
v_gene: TRBV20-1
abundance: -
CDR3nt: TGCAGTACGCAGAGTGGCTACACCTTC
CDR3aa: CSTQSGYTF

j_gene: TRBJ2-1
d_gene: TRBD1
v_gene: TRBV29-1
abundance: -
CDR3nt: TGCAGCGTCGGACCGGGACAGCAGTCCTCCTACAATGAGCAGTTCTTC
CDR3aa: CSVGPGQQSSYNEQFF

j_gene: TRBJ1-5
d_gene: TRBD1
v_gene: TRBV30
abundance: -
CDR3nt: TGTGCCTATGAGACAGGGCTCGATCAGCCCCAGCATTTT
CDR3aa: CAYETGLDQPQHF

j_gene: TRBJ2-5
d_gene: -
v_gene: TRBV15
abundance: -
CDR3nt: TGTGCCACCAGCACCTCCGGGACATTCGGGGAGACCCAGTACTTC
CDR3aa: CATSTSGTFGETQYF

j_gene: TRBJ2-5
d_gene: -
v_gene: TRBV27
abundance: -
CDR3nt: TGTGCCAGCAGTCTGTGGGGGGCGACGCTCCAAGAGACCCAGTACTTC
CDR3aa: CASSLWGATLQETQYF

j_gene: TRBJ1-1
d_gene: -
v_gene: TRBV4-1
abundance: -
CDR3nt: TGCGCCAGCAGCCAAGTCCGCGAGAACACTGAAGCTTTCTTT
CDR3aa: CASSQVRENTEAFF

j_gene: TRBJ2-3
d_gene: TRBD2
v_gene: TRBV30
abundance: -
CDR3nt: TGTGCCAGCGGGACTAGCGGGCCTCTTGGCACAGATACGCAGTATTTT
CDR3aa: CASGTSGPLGTDTQYF

j_gene: TRBJ1-6
d_gene: -
v_gene: TRBV27
abundance: -
CDR3nt: TGTGCCAGCAGTTTTCAGGGTCGCTCCTATAATTCACCCCTCCACTTT
CDR3aa: CASSFQGRSYNSPLHF

j_gene: TRBJ2-7
d_gene: TRBD1
v_gene: TRBV7-9
abundance: -
CDR3nt: TGTGCCAGCAGCCCCCCGGGACAGATCTACGAGCAGTACTTC
CDR3aa: CASSPPGQIYEQYF

j_gene: TRBJ2-1
d_gene: TRBD2
v_gene: TRBV5-1
abundance: -
CDR3nt: TGCGCCAGCAGCCTGGGCCTAGCGGGTTATGAGCAGTTCTTC
CDR3aa: CASSLGLAGYEQFF

j_gene: TRBJ2-5
d_gene: -
v_gene: TRBV5-6
abundance: -
CDR3nt: TGTGCCAGCAGCCACCCGGCGGGGCCAGAGACCCAGTACTTC
CDR3aa: CASSHPAGPETQYF

j_gene: TRBJ2-7
d_gene: TRBD1
v_gene: TRBV5-1
abundance: -
CDR3nt: TGCGCCAGCACCGTAAGACAGGGGGCCTACGAGCAGTACTTC
CDR3aa: CASTVRQGAYEQYF

j_gene: TRBJ1-2
d_gene: -
v_gene: TRBV5-6
abundance: -
CDR3nt: TGTGCCAGCAGCTTGGTTCACGCTGGCTACACCTTC
CDR3aa: CASSLVHAGYTF

j_gene: TRBJ2-5
d_gene: -
v_gene: TRBV9
abundance: once
CDR3nt: TGTGCCAGCAGTTCGGGGCGCGAGTTGACCCAGTACTTC
CDR3aa: CASSSGRELTQYF

j_gene: TRBJ2-7
d_gene: TRBD2
v_gene: TRBV2
abundance: few
CDR3nt: TGTGCCAGCAGTGAGTTGGGAGGCGGGGGACTCTACGAGCAGTACTTC
CDR3aa: CASSELGGGGLYEQYF

j_gene: TRBJ2-5
d_gene: -
v_gene: TRBV10-2
abundance: few
CDR3nt: TGCGCCAGCAGTGAGTCTCTCGGTGTCCAAGAGACCCAGTACTTC
CDR3aa: CASSESLGVQETQYF

j_gene: TRBJ2-1
d_gene: -
v_gene: TRBV29-1
abundance: -
CDR3nt: TGCAGCGTCCCCAGGGGCGGAGACAATGAGCAGTTCTTC
CDR3aa: CSVPRGGDNEQFF

j_gene: TRBJ2-7
d_gene: -
v_gene: TRBV2
abundance: -
CDR3nt: TGTGCCAGCAGGGACAGCCTCTACGAGCAGTACTTC
CDR3aa: CASRDSLYEQYF

j_gene: TRBJ2-1
d_gene: -
v_gene: TRBV5-6
abundance: -
CDR3nt: TGTGCCAGCAGCTTGGGGATGCAGGACAATGAGCAGTTCTTC
CDR3aa: CASSLGMQDNEQFF

j_gene: TRBJ2-3
d_gene: TRBD2
v_gene: TRBV30
abundance: -
CDR3nt: TGTGCCTGGAGTGTAGGGGCTAGCGGCCACACAGATACGCAGTATTTT
CDR3aa: CAWSVGASGHTDTQYF

j_gene: TRBJ2-7
d_gene: TRBD2
v_gene: TRBV5-4
abundance: -
CDR3nt: TGTGCCAGCAGCTTGGTGTCTAGCGGGGGGGCCGTCTCCTACGAGCAGTACTTC
CDR3aa: CASSLVSSGGAVSYEQYF

j_gene: TRBJ2-7
d_gene: -
v_gene: TRBV19
abundance: -
CDR3nt: TGTGCCACCACTGGGGGCTACGAGCAGTACTTC
CDR3aa: CATTGGYEQYF